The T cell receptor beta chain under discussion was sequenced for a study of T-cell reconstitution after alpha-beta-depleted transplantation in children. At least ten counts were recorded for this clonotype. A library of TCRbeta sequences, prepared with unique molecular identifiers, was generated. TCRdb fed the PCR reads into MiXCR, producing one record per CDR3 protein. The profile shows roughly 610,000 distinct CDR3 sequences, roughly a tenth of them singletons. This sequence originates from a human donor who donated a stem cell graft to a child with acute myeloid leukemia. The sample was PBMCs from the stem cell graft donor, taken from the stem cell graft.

In DNA, the CDR3 is TGTGCCAGCAGCCCAGGAGGCGGAGGGAACATTCAGTACTTC. Protein: CASSPGGGGNIQYF. The chain carries TRBV11-2 and TRBJ2-4; perhaps TRBD2 as D (6 bases). The CDR3 has 14 amino acids. Trimming took 5 bases from V and 7 from J, leaving 15 bases between them. Germline loops: CDR1 SGHAT, CDR2 FQNNGV.